Listed below are T cell receptor beta chains from one sample, sequenced in a study of graft-versus-host responses after intestinal transplantation. This table comes from immunoSEQ multiplex PCR, and its TCRdb copy is limited to in-frame clones, with some not included. The sample records 9,100 or so clones, about 93% being singletons. This specimen was PBMCs, taken roughly 46 days after intestinal transplant. The receptors come from a human patient who received an intestinal transplant, so some T cells may come from the graft donor. Each CDR3 is given with its conserved first and last residue. The order of the fields is V gene, clone size, J gene, D gene, CDR3 protein, CDR3 DNA. D genes are given only for firm matches. Part of the rows lack a size; the others show once, few, many or a class for expanded clones.

v_call: TRBV6-1; clone_size: .; j_call: TRBJ1-4; d_call: .; cdr3_aa: CASSVFSTGLLSEKLFF; cdr3_nt: TGTGCCAGCAGTGTTTTTTCGACGGGCCTATTGAGTGAAAAACTGTTTTTT
v_call: TRBV10-3; clone_size: few; j_call: TRBJ2-3; d_call: .; cdr3_aa: CAISEGADTQYF; cdr3_nt: TGTGCCATCAGTGAGGGGGCAGATACGCAGTATTTT
v_call: TRBV10-1; clone_size: .; j_call: TRBJ1-6; d_call: TRBD1; cdr3_aa: CASSEGQGASPLHF; cdr3_nt: TGCGCCAGCAGTGAGGGACAGGGGGCTTCACCCCTCCACTTT
v_call: TRBV5-4; clone_size: .; j_call: TRBJ1-1; d_call: TRBD1; cdr3_aa: CASRRDRGLLAFF; cdr3_nt: TGTGCCAGCAGGCGCGACAGGGGGCTTTTAGCTTTCTTT
v_call: TRBV18; clone_size: .; j_call: TRBJ2-3; d_call: TRBD2; cdr3_aa: CASSPIPLAGSDTQYF; cdr3_nt: TGTGCCAGCTCACCGATTCCACTAGCGGGATCAGATACGCAGTATTTT
v_call: TRBV6-5; clone_size: once; j_call: TRBJ1-5; d_call: .; cdr3_aa: CASRRASNQPQHF; cdr3_nt: TGTGCCAGCAGGAGGGCTAGCAATCAGCCCCAGCATTTT
v_call: TRBV7-3; clone_size: .; j_call: TRBJ2-2; d_call: .; cdr3_aa: CASSPRSEGPGELFF; cdr3_nt: TGTGCCAGCAGCCCGCGTTCGGAGGGACCTGGGGAGCTGTTTTTT
v_call: TRBV5-4; clone_size: .; j_call: TRBJ1-1; d_call: .; cdr3_aa: CASSLNLQNTEAFF; cdr3_nt: TGTGCCAGCAGCTTAAACTTACAGAACACTGAAGCTTTCTTT
v_call: TRBV11-2; clone_size: .; j_call: TRBJ2-7; d_call: .; cdr3_aa: CASSPRIVYEQYF; cdr3_nt: TGTGCCAGCAGCCCCCGCATTGTCTACGAGCAGTACTTC
v_call: TRBV5-6; clone_size: .; j_call: TRBJ2-2; d_call: TRBD2; cdr3_aa: CASSPGGGYPGELFF; cdr3_nt: TGTGCCAGCAGCCCCGGGGGGGGGTACCCCGGGGAGCTGTTTTTT
v_call: TRBV27; clone_size: .; j_call: TRBJ1-5; d_call: .; cdr3_aa: CASSLSARVPNQPQHF; cdr3_nt: TGTGCCAGCAGTTTATCAGCCAGGGTCCCCAATCAGCCCCAGCATTTT
v_call: TRBV6-5; clone_size: .; j_call: TRBJ1-3; d_call: .; cdr3_aa: CASRPDNFGNTIYF; cdr3_nt: TGTGCCAGCAGGCCCGACAATTTTGGAAACACCATATATTTT
v_call: TRBV6-1; clone_size: .; j_call: TRBJ2-7; d_call: .; cdr3_aa: CASLRDPFYEQYF; cdr3_nt: TGTGCCAGCCTGCGGGACCCCTTCTACGAGCAGTACTTC
v_call: TRBV7-9; clone_size: .; j_call: TRBJ1-3; d_call: .; cdr3_aa: CASSRPRGGNTIYF; cdr3_nt: TGTGCCAGCAGCCGACCACGCGGCGGAAACACCATATATTTT
v_call: TRBV5-6; clone_size: .; j_call: TRBJ2-6; d_call: .; cdr3_aa: CASRIVNSHKSRANVLTF; cdr3_nt: TGTGCCAGCCGCATCGTCAATAGTCACAAAAGTCGGGCCAACGTCCTGACTTTC
v_call: TRBV9; clone_size: .; j_call: TRBJ1-2; d_call: .; cdr3_aa: CASSTRTGGYTF; cdr3_nt: TGTGCCAGCAGCACCCGGACGGGAGGCTACACCTTC
v_call: TRBV28; clone_size: .; j_call: TRBJ1-2; d_call: .; cdr3_aa: CATQHFEGHYGYTF; cdr3_nt: TGTGCCACACAACATTTTGAGGGACACTATGGCTACACCTTC
v_call: TRBV5-4; clone_size: .; j_call: TRBJ2-5; d_call: .; cdr3_aa: CASSLGNQETQYF; cdr3_nt: TGTGCCAGCAGCTTGGGTAACCAAGAGACCCAGTACTTC
v_call: TRBV18; clone_size: .; j_call: TRBJ2-5; d_call: .; cdr3_aa: CASSPGRNQETQYF; cdr3_nt: TGTGCCAGCTCACCAGGAAGAAATCAAGAGACCCAGTACTTC
v_call: TRBV4-1; clone_size: .; j_call: TRBJ1-2; d_call: .; cdr3_aa: CASSHWGKDFRYGYTF; cdr3_nt: TGCGCCAGCAGCCATTGGGGGAAGGACTTTCGATATGGCTACACCTTC
v_call: TRBV19; clone_size: .; j_call: TRBJ1-4; d_call: TRBD1; cdr3_aa: CASRPTAGTGGVRAQATNEKLFF; cdr3_nt: TGTGCCAGTAGACCAACTGCCGGGACAGGGGGCGTTCGGGCCCAAGCGACTAATGAAAAACTGTTTTTT
v_call: TRBV7-6; clone_size: .; j_call: TRBJ1-5; d_call: TRBD1; cdr3_aa: CASSPTGGYQPQHF; cdr3_nt: TGTGCCAGCAGCCCCACAGGGGGCTATCAGCCCCAGCATTTT
v_call: TRBV4-1; clone_size: .; j_call: TRBJ2-3; d_call: .; cdr3_aa: CASSQAGLPDTQYF; cdr3_nt: TGCGCCAGCAGCCAAGCTGGGCTCCCAGATACGCAGTATTTT
v_call: TRBV29-1; clone_size: .; j_call: TRBJ2-7; d_call: TRBD1; cdr3_aa: CSVEGTDVYEQYF; cdr3_nt: TGCAGCGTCGAAGGGACAGATGTCTACGAGCAGTACTTC
v_call: TRBV5-1; clone_size: .; j_call: TRBJ2-2; d_call: .; cdr3_aa: CASSFSGFLSGGELFF; cdr3_nt: TGCGCCAGCAGCTTCAGCGGTTTCCTTTCTGGCGGGGAGCTGTTTTTT
v_call: TRBV11-2; clone_size: once; j_call: TRBJ1-1; d_call: .; cdr3_aa: CASSLGPGPEAFF; cdr3_nt: TGTGCCAGCAGCTTAGGCCCAGGGCCTGAAGCTTTCTTT
v_call: TRBV5-6; clone_size: .; j_call: TRBJ2-7; d_call: TRBD1; cdr3_aa: CASSLRGDRVVYEQYF; cdr3_nt: TGTGCCAGCAGCTTGAGGGGGGACAGGGTAGTCTACGAGCAGTACTTC
v_call: TRBV9; clone_size: .; j_call: TRBJ1-6; d_call: .; cdr3_aa: CASSVMNSPLHF; cdr3_nt: TGTGCCAGCAGCGTTATGAATTCACCCCTCCACTTT
v_call: TRBV2; clone_size: .; j_call: TRBJ1-6; d_call: .; cdr3_aa: CASSEDGFWTQWGSSPLHF; cdr3_nt: TGTGCCAGCAGTGAAGATGGCTTTTGGACCCAGTGGGGCAGTTCACCCCTCCACTTT
v_call: TRBV6-6; clone_size: .; j_call: TRBJ2-2; d_call: .; cdr3_aa: CASSPGRMGPGELFF; cdr3_nt: TGTGCCAGCAGCCCGGGGAGGATGGGACCCGGGGAGCTGTTTTTT
v_call: TRBV7-2; clone_size: .; j_call: TRBJ1-5; d_call: TRBD1; cdr3_aa: CASSWDSTYSNQPQHF; cdr3_nt: TGTGCCAGCAGCTGGGACAGCACGTATAGCAATCAGCCCCAGCATTTT
v_call: TRBV27; clone_size: .; j_call: TRBJ2-2; d_call: .; cdr3_aa: CASSFTANTGELFF; cdr3_nt: TGTGCCAGCAGCTTTACGGCTAACACCGGGGAGCTGTTTTTT
v_call: TRBV30; clone_size: .; j_call: TRBJ1-4; d_call: .; cdr3_aa: CAWSDRQEKLFF; cdr3_nt: TGTGCCTGGAGTGACAGACAGGAAAAACTGTTTTTT
v_call: TRBV11-2; clone_size: .; j_call: TRBJ1-4; d_call: .; cdr3_aa: CASSLEGTSEKLFF; cdr3_nt: TGTGCCAGCAGCTTAGAAGGGACGAGCGAAAAACTGTTTTTT
v_call: TRBV7-6; clone_size: .; j_call: TRBJ2-1; d_call: .; cdr3_aa: CASTLEAESSYNEQFF; cdr3_nt: TGTGCCAGCACCCTAGAGGCGGAGAGCTCCTACAATGAGCAGTTCTTC
v_call: TRBV29-1; clone_size: .; j_call: TRBJ2-1; d_call: .; cdr3_aa: CSVEGQGNEQFF; cdr3_nt: TGCAGCGTTGAAGGGCAGGGCAATGAGCAGTTCTTC
v_call: TRBV7-2; clone_size: .; j_call: TRBJ2-7; d_call: .; cdr3_aa: CASSLFDRTYEQYF; cdr3_nt: TGTGCCAGCAGCTTATTTGACAGAACCTACGAGCAGTACTTC
v_call: TRBV11-3; clone_size: .; j_call: TRBJ2-1; d_call: TRBD2; cdr3_aa: CASSPSGRGTYNEQFF; cdr3_nt: TGTGCCAGCAGTCCTAGCGGGAGGGGAACCTACAATGAGCAGTTCTTC
v_call: TRBV5-5; clone_size: .; j_call: TRBJ2-2; d_call: .; cdr3_aa: CASSLQAGTGELFF; cdr3_nt: TGTGCCAGCAGCTTGCAAGCTGGCACCGGGGAGCTGTTTTTT
v_call: TRBV29-1; clone_size: .; j_call: TRBJ2-2; d_call: TRBD1; cdr3_aa: CSVLLGQLDTGELFF; cdr3_nt: TGCAGCGTTCTACTGGGACAGCTCGACACCGGGGAGCTGTTTTTT
v_call: TRBV28; clone_size: .; j_call: TRBJ1-6; d_call: .; cdr3_aa: CASSSGAYNSPLHF; cdr3_nt: TGTGCCAGCAGTTCTGGAGCCTATAATTCACCCCTCCACTTT
v_call: TRBV9; clone_size: .; j_call: TRBJ1-3; d_call: .; cdr3_aa: CASSPRRQSHSGNTIYF; cdr3_nt: TGTGCCAGCAGCCCAAGACGACAGTCCCACTCTGGAAACACCATATATTTT
v_call: TRBV7-6; clone_size: .; j_call: TRBJ2-6; d_call: TRBD1; cdr3_aa: CASSLGQGQGSAGANVLTF; cdr3_nt: TGTGCCAGCAGCTTAGGACAAGGACAGGGATCTGCCGGGGCCAACGTCCTGACTTTC
v_call: TRBV2; clone_size: .; j_call: TRBJ2-3; d_call: TRBD2; cdr3_aa: CASSETSGGSTTDTQYF; cdr3_nt: TGTGCCAGCAGTGAAACTAGCGGGGGGTCCACCACAGATACGCAGTATTTT
v_call: TRBV5-1; clone_size: .; j_call: TRBJ2-2; d_call: .; cdr3_aa: CASSLGQNTGELFF; cdr3_nt: TGCGCCAGCAGCTTGGGACAGAACACCGGGGAGCTGTTTTTT
v_call: TRBV10-2; clone_size: few; j_call: TRBJ1-5; d_call: .; cdr3_aa: CASSESRGGSNQPQHF; cdr3_nt: TGCGCCAGCAGTGAGTCGAGGGGGGGTAGCAATCAGCCCCAGCATTTT
v_call: TRBV6-1; clone_size: .; j_call: TRBJ2-1; d_call: .; cdr3_aa: CASSEQVTEQFF; cdr3_nt: TGTGCCAGCAGTGAACAGGTTACTGAGCAGTTCTTC
v_call: TRBV10-3; clone_size: few; j_call: TRBJ1-2; d_call: .; cdr3_aa: CAISEIVGYTF; cdr3_nt: TGTGCCATCAGTGAGATAGTAGGCTACACCTTC
v_call: TRBV18; clone_size: .; j_call: TRBJ2-3; d_call: .; cdr3_aa: CASSPQAGSSTDTQYF; cdr3_nt: TGTGCCAGCTCACCACAGGCGGGGTCAAGCACAGATACGCAGTATTTT
v_call: TRBV5-4; clone_size: .; j_call: TRBJ2-3; d_call: TRBD2; cdr3_aa: CASSKRGGTDTQYF; cdr3_nt: TGTGCCAGCAGCAAGCGGGGGGGCACAGATACGCAGTATTTT
v_call: TRBV6-1; clone_size: .; j_call: TRBJ1-2; d_call: .; cdr3_aa: CACPGDYGYTF; cdr3_nt: TGTGCCTGCCCGGGGGACTATGGCTACACCTTC